This T cell receptor beta chain was profiled in a study of T-cell memory formation after mild COVID-19. Constant-segment primers and 5'RACE yielded cDNA libraries for TCR alpha and TCR beta, each carrying sample barcodes and UMIs. Each CDR3 protein is one row after TCRdb ran MiXCR on the 5' RACE reads. The top ten clones hold 20% to 25% of a sample with roughly 300,000 distinct CDR3 sequences, around 8% of them seen once. General study results and limits: Nothing confirmed that second-wave clones peaking on day 37 were specific for SARS-CoV-2. Clones that shrank (day 15 to 85) were balanced CD4/CD8, whereas later expanders leaned CD4+. The appearance of some responding clones in pre-infection memory suggested that cross-reactive memory joined.

V was shortened by 7 bases and J by 7 bases, with 19 bases between the two germline ends. The germline gives CDR1 SEHNR, CDR2 FQNEAQ (reference sequence). The CDR3 is made up of 14 amino acids. This clonotype was picked up many times. What it binds is not known. This TCR was sampled from a man younger than 35 who had mild COVID-19 (a few samples of this study predate the infection). Cell type and time point are not known. Sequencing input: PBMCs or a T cell subset sorted from them (not recorded which). The V gene is TRBV7-9, the J gene TRBJ2-5, with a tentative D call TRBD1 (5 bases). CDR3 in DNA: TGTGCCAGCACCTCAGGGCGGCTCTTAGGGACCCAGTACTTC. Translation: CASTSGRLLGTQYF.